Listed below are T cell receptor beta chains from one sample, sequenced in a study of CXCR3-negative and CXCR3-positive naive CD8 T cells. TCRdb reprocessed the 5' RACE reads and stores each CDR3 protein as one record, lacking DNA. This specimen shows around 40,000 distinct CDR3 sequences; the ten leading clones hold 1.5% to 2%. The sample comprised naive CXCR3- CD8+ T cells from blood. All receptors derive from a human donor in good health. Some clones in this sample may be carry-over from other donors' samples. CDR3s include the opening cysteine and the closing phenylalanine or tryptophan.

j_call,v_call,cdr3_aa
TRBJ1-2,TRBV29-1,CSVDPNYGYTF
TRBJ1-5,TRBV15,CATSRDRQINQPQHF
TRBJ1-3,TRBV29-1,CSVPAGNTIYF
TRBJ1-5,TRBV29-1,CSVDQGSNQPQHF
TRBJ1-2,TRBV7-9,CASSSFDRGHDYGYTF
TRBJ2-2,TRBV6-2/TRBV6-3,CASSSGDTGELFF
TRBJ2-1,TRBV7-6,CASSLPGQYSYNEQFF
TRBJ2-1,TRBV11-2,CASSSTTRLFYNEQFF
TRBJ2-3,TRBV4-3,CASSQDVDQATDTQYF
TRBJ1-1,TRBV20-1,CSAREPGGDTEAFF